This T cell receptor beta chain comes out of a study of CD8 T cells in Susac syndrome. The germline V gene has CDR1 MNHEY and CDR2 SMNVEV (reference sequence). This CDR3 is 15 amino acids long. Deletions cut 0 bases from V and 5 bases from J, with 10 bases between. From blood CD8+ and CD4+ T cells, TCR beta sequences were generated. It was with random hexamers that roughly 0.45 to 1 ug RNA was reverse transcribed. Amplification of TCR beta CDR3 by immunoSEQ multiplex PCR spanned 54 Vbeta and 13 Jbeta. TCRdb ran MiXCR on the immunoSEQ multiplex PCR reads and lists one entry per CDR3 protein. Of 250,000 to 300,000 distinct CDR3 sequences listed, roughly 85% are singletons. Regarding the study as a whole: The authors acknowledged that the study's TCR sequencing and HLA analysis involved relatively few individuals.

Note on this clonotype: Its antigen is currently unknown.

Sequences were obtained from CD8+ T cells from PBMCs. The receptor was isolated from a human donor with multiple sclerosis. The chain employs TRBV27 and TRBJ1-4; D call uncertain. The CDR3 nucleotides are TGTGCCAGCAGTTTATCGCCAAGTCGGAATGAAAAACTGTTTTTT. Its protein is CASSLSPSRNEKLFF.